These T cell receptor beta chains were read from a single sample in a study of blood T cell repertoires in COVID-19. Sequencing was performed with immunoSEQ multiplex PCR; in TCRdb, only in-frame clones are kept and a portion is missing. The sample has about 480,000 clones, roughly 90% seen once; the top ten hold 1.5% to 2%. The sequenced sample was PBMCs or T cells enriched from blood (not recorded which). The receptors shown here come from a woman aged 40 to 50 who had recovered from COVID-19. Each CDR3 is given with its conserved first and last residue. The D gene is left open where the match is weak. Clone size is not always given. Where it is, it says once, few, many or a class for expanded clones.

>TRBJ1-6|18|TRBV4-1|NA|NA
TGCGCCAGCAGCCAAGTTGACGGGAAGAGCTCCTATAATTCACCCCTCCACTTT
CASSQVDGKSSYNSPLHF
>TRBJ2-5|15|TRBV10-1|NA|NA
TGCGCCAGCAGTGATACCGGAGTATCTCAAGAGACCCAGTACTTC
CASSDTGVSQETQYF
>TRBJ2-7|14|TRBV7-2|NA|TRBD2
TGTGCCAGCAGGCCGCGGGAGCCCTCCTACGAGCAGTACTTC
CASRPREPSYEQYF
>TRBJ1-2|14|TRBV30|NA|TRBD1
TGTGCCTGGAGTAAGAGCTGGGGACAGTATGGCTACACCTTC
CAWSKSWGQYGYTF
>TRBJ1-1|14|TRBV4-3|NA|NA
TGCGCCAGCAGCCGAATGGGAGCGAACACTGAAGCTTTCTTT
CASSRMGANTEAFF
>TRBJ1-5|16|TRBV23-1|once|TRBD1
TGCGCCAGCAGTCAAGGGACAGGGGAAAGTAATCAGCCCCAGCATTTT
CASSQGTGESNQPQHF
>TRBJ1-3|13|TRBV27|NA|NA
TGTGCCAGCAGTACATTCTCTGGAAACACCATATATTTT
CASSTFSGNTIYF
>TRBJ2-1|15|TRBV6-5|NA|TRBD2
TGTGCCACCTTAGCGGGTCGAGGGTCCTACAATGAGCAGTTCTTC
CATLAGRGSYNEQFF
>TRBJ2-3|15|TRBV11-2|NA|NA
TGTGCCAGCAGCTTTAAATGGACATCTGAAAATACGCAGTATTTT
CASSFKWTSENTQYF
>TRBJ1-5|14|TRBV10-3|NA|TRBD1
TGTGCCATCAGCTCGGGACAGAGCAATCAGCCCCAGCATTTT
CAISSGQSNQPQHF
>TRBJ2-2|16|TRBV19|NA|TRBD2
TGTGCCATAGCACCTAGCGGGAGGGATAACACCGGGGAGCTGTTTTTT
CAIAPSGRDNTGELFF
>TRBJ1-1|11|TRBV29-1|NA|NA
TGCAGCGTTGATTATATCACTGAAGCTTTCTTT
CSVDYITEAFF
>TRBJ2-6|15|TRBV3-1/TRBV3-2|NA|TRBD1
TGTGCCAGCAGCGGGACAGCCTCTGGGGCCAACGTCCTGACTTTC
CASSGTASGANVLTF
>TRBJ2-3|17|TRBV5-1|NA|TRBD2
TGCGCCAGCAGCTTGGCCTTAGCGGGAGGACCCCCAGATACGCAGTATTTT
CASSLALAGGPPDTQYF
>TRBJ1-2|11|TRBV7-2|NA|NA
TGTGCCAGCAGCCCGCGAGACGGAGACCACTTC
CASSPRDGDHF
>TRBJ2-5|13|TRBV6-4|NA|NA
TGTGCCAGCAGTGTTATTAGCGGAGAGACCCAGTACTTC
CASSVISGETQYF
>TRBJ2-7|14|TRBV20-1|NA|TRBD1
TGCAGTGCAAGTACAGGGGGTGCGTACGTCGAGCAGTACTTC
CSASTGGAYVEQYF
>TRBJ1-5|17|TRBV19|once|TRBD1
TGTGCCAGTAGTATAGATCATTTAACAGGGGTTAATCAGCCCCAGCATTTT
CASSIDHLTGVNQPQHF
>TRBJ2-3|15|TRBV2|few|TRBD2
TGTGCCAGCAGTGGGCGGGGAGGGGGCACAGATACGCAGTATTTT
CASSGRGGGTDTQYF
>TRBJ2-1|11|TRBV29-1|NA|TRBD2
TGCAGCGTTGAATCTCACCGGGGGGAGTTCTTC
CSVESHRGEFF
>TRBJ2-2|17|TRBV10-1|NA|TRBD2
TGCGCCAGCAGTGAGTCCCAAAGACTAGCGGGGGCCGGGGAGCTGTTTTTT
CASSESQRLAGAGELFF
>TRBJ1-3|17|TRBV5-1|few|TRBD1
TGCGCCAGCAGCTATGATCCGGGACAGGGGTCTGGAAACACCATATATTTT
CASSYDPGQGSGNTIYF
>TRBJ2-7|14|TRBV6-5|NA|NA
TGTGCCAGCAGTTACTCTACAGGGACCTACGAGCAGTACTTC
CASSYSTGTYEQYF
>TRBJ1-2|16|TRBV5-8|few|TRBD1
TGTGCCAGCAGCTTGCCCCGGGACAGGGGACTCTATGGCTACACCTTC
CASSLPRDRGLYGYTF
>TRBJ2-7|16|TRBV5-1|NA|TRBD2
TGCGCCAGCAGCTTGTGGGGTAGCGGGAGGGCCTACGAGCAGTACTTC
CASSLWGSGRAYEQYF
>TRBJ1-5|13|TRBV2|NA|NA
TGTGCCAGCAGCGGACAGACCAATCAGCCCCAGCATTTT
CASSGQTNQPQHF
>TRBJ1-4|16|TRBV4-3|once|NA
TGCGCCAGCAGCCAAGATGGGGCAGGGGTGGGAGAAAAACTGTTTTTT
CASSQDGAGVGEKLFF
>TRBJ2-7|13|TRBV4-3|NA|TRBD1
TGCGCCAGCAGCCCAGGGACAGGGGCCGAGCAGTACTTC
CASSPGTGAEQYF
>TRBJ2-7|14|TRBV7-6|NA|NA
TGTGCCAGCACCCCAAGAGAGGGAGCGTACGAGCAGTACTTC
CASTPREGAYEQYF
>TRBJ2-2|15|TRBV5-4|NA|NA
TGTGCCAGCAGCTCAACTAGTAGTGGGACCGGGGAGCTGTTTTTT
CASSSTSSGTGELFF
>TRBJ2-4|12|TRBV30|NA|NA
TGTGCCTGGTCTATTAGAAAAAACATTCAGTACTTC
CAWSIRKNIQYF
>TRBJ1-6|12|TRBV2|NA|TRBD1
TGTGCCAAGGGGGACAGGGTCGAAACCCTCCACTTT
CAKGDRVETLHF